This is a list of T cell receptor beta chains from one sample in a study of control samples from healthy donors and cancer patients. Repertoires were generated with immunoSEQ multiplex PCR, while TCRdb's copy carries only in-frame clones and drops some. The sample contains some 130,000 clones, 92% of which appear only once. The material sequenced was blood. The source of these receptors is a woman aged 45-60 years in good health. Both conserved end residues are part of each CDR3. The D gene is left open where the match is weak. Not every row has a clone size; where given, it reads once, few, many or a size class.

NA	TRBV5-1	NA	TRBJ1-6	CASSLAGGFGSPLHF	TGCGCCAGCAGCTTGGCGGGGGGCTTCGGGTCACCCCTCCACTTT
TRBD1	TRBV2	once	TRBJ2-7	CASSARGQAIYEQYF	TGTGCCAGCAGTGCCCGGGGACAGGCGATCTACGAGCAGTACTTC
NA	TRBV10-3	NA	TRBJ1-6	CAISSGGTGASPLHF	TGTGCCATCAGTAGCGGGGGGACCGGTGCCTCACCCCTCCACTTT
NA	TRBV19	NA	TRBJ1-5	CASSIEGGGRGNQPQHF	TGTGCCAGTAGTATAGAGGGAGGCGGTAGGGGCAATCAGCCCCAGCATTTT
TRBD1	TRBV2	NA	TRBJ1-1	CASSFRQGNTEAFF	TGTGCCAGCAGCTTCAGACAGGGGAACACTGAAGCTTTCTTT
NA	TRBV5-1	NA	TRBJ1-1	CASSLGAGTEAFF	TGCGCCAGCAGCCTAGGGGCCGGGACTGAAGCTTTCTTT
NA	TRBV6-5	NA	TRBJ2-7	CATTGGRSSYEQYF	TGTGCCACAACCGGGGGCCGGAGCTCCTACGAGCAGTACTTC
NA	TRBV28	NA	TRBJ2-5	CASSFGVRRSGETQYF	TGTGCCAGCAGTTTTGGCGTCAGGAGAAGTGGAGAGACCCAGTACTTC
NA	TRBV19	once	TRBJ1-4	CASARLNRNEKLFF	TGTGCCAGTGCTCGGCTAAATAGGAATGAAAAACTGTTTTTT
NA	TRBV5-4	once	TRBJ2-1	CASSGQRPPGLDYNEQFF	TGTGCCAGCTCCGGCCAGCGGCCGCCGGGCCTAGACTACAATGAGCAGTTCTTC
NA	TRBV2	NA	TRBJ1-1	CASSLQGRNTEAFF	TGTGCCAGCAGCCTACAGGGCAGGAACACTGAAGCTTTCTTT
TRBD1	TRBV30	NA	TRBJ1-2	CAWSEDRLSGYTF	TGTGCCTGGAGTGAGGACAGGTTAAGTGGCTACACCTTC
NA	TRBV3-1/TRBV3-2	NA	TRBJ1-1	CASSQRDRNTEAFF	TGTGCCAGCAGCCAAAGAGACAGGAACACTGAAGCTTTCTTT
NA	TRBV5-8	NA	TRBJ1-1	CAPRENTEAFF	TGTGCCCCCAGGGAGAACACTGAAGCTTTCTTT
NA	TRBV6-5	once	TRBJ1-4	CASSIGTPMDEKLFF	TGTGCCAGCAGTATAGGGACACCAATGGATGAAAAACTGTTTTTT
NA	TRBV5-1	NA	TRBJ2-7	CASSLGQGFEQYF	TGCGCCAGCAGCTTGGGCCAGGGTTTCGAGCAGTACTTC
TRBD1	TRBV7-6	NA	TRBJ1-3	CASSFRQGPPGNTIYF	TGTGCCAGCAGCTTTCGACAGGGGCCCCCTGGAAACACCATATATTTT
NA	TRBV5-1	NA	TRBJ1-1	CASAWGTEAFF	TGCGCCAGCGCTTGGGGGACTGAAGCTTTCTTT
TRBD2	TRBV28	NA	TRBJ2-6	CASSLRWGLAGGGSGANVLTF	TGTGCCAGCAGTTTACGCTGGGGACTAGCGGGAGGTGGTAGTGGGGCCAACGTCCTGACTTTC
TRBD2	TRBV24-1	NA	TRBJ2-1	CATSKKGITSGSYNEQFF	TGTGCCACCAGCAAAAAGGGCATAACTAGCGGCTCCTACAATGAGCAGTTCTTC
TRBD1	TRBV7-8	NA	TRBJ1-2	CASSEHQPGQSPWNYGYTF	TGTGCCAGCAGCGAACACCAACCGGGACAGTCCCCTTGGAACTATGGCTACACCTTC
NA	TRBV7-2	NA	TRBJ1-2	CASSPGLVGGYGYTF	TGTGCCAGCAGCCCAGGACTCGTCGGTGGCTATGGCTACACCTTC
TRBD1	TRBV7-2	NA	TRBJ1-2	CASSLVLGQGTGYTF	TGTGCCAGCAGCTTAGTTCTAGGACAGGGGACTGGCTACACCTTC
NA	TRBV12-3/TRBV12-4	NA	TRBJ1-1	CASAGPLGTEAFF	TGTGCCAGCGCCGGTCCTCTGGGGACTGAAGCTTTCTTT
TRBD1	TRBV6-1	NA	TRBJ1-4	CASSEAPGRTGGREKLFF	TGTGCCAGCAGTGAAGCACCCGGACGGACAGGGGGCAGAGAAAAACTGTTTTTT
NA	TRBV15	once	TRBJ1-5	CATSRASGNQPQHF	TGTGCCACCAGCAGGGCCAGCGGGAATCAGCCCCAGCATTTT
NA	TRBV2	NA	TRBJ1-3	CASSETVALENTIYF	TGTGCCAGCAGTGAAACAGTGGCCTTGGAAAACACCATATATTTT
NA	TRBV6-2/TRBV6-3	NA	TRBJ1-4	CASSSNRNLGEKLFF	TGTGCCAGCAGTTCCAACAGAAATCTTGGGGAAAAACTGTTTTTT
NA	TRBV18	NA	TRBJ2-3	CASSPKGQGIDTQYF	TGTGCCAGCTCACCAAAGGGGCAGGGCATAGATACGCAGTATTTT
NA	TRBV20-1	NA	TRBJ1-1	CSAPGGGEAFF	TGCAGTGCCCCCGGTGGAGGGGAAGCTTTCTTT
TRBD1	TRBV6-1	NA	TRBJ2-5	CASSETGTGFVETQYF	TGTGCCAGCAGTGAAACCGGGACAGGATTTGTGGAGACCCAGTACTTC
NA	TRBV11-3	NA	TRBJ2-2	CASSLGTGELFF	TGTGCCAGCAGCTTAGGAACCGGGGAGCTGTTTTTT
TRBD1	TRBV5-8	few	TRBJ1-2	CASSLRTGTYSYGYTF	TGTGCCAGCAGCTTGAGGACAGGGACCTATTCCTATGGCTACACCTTC
NA	TRBV25-1	NA	TRBJ1-1	CASSVSDIRNTEAFF	TGTGCCAGCAGTGTATCCGACATCCGGAACACTGAAGCTTTCTTT
NA	TRBV5-1	NA	TRBJ2-1	CASRWESVGEQFF	TGCGCCAGCAGATGGGAAAGCGTAGGGGAGCAGTTCTTC
NA	TRBV29-1	once	TRBJ1-1	CSVEDIREGGTEAFF	TGCAGCGTTGAAGATATCAGGGAGGGGGGGACTGAAGCTTTCTTT
NA	TRBV13	NA	TRBJ2-2	CASSPRPDGELFF	TGTGCCAGCAGCCCGCGGCCAGACGGGGAGCTGTTTTTT
NA	TRBV6-1	NA	TRBJ1-2	CASSETAYGYTF	TGTGCCAGCAGTGAAACAGCCTATGGCTACACCTTC
NA	TRBV5-4	once	TRBJ2-3	CASSLAAEISTDTQYF	TGTGCCAGCAGCTTGGCAGCGGAAATTAGCACAGATACGCAGTATTTT
NA	TRBV13	NA	TRBJ1-2	CASRGDGNYGYTF	TGTGCATCAAGGGGGGATGGGAACTATGGCTACACCTTC
NA	TRBV5-6	NA	TRBJ1-4	CASSLFAETQTNEKLFF	TGTGCCAGCAGCTTGTTTGCGGAAACCCAAACTAATGAAAAACTGTTTTTT
NA	TRBV9	NA	TRBJ2-2	CASSAGRSTGELFF	TGTGCCAGCAGCGCGGGTCGCAGCACCGGGGAGCTGTTTTTT
NA	TRBV20-1	NA	TRBJ1-1	CSASRTANTEAFF	TGCAGTGCTAGTCGGACAGCGAACACTGAAGCTTTCTTT
NA	TRBV19	few	TRBJ1-2	CASSNDRSFYGYTF	TGTGCCAGTAGTAATGACAGGTCTTTCTATGGCTACACCTTC
TRBD1	TRBV7-2	NA	TRBJ1-3	CASSKTGGSSGNTIYF	TGTGCCAGCAGCAAAACAGGGGGGTCCTCTGGAAACACCATATATTTT
NA	TRBV19	few	TRBJ1-1	CASSIGGMNTEAFF	TGTGCCAGTAGTATAGGGGGCATGAACACTGAAGCTTTCTTT
NA	TRBV3-1/TRBV3-2	NA	TRBJ1-5	CASSSRSNQPQHF	TGTGCCAGCAGCTCCCGGAGCAATCAGCCCCAGCATTTT
TRBD1	TRBV6-5	NA	TRBJ1-5	CASVKTGNNQPQHF	TGTGCCAGCGTAAAGACAGGGAACAATCAGCCCCAGCATTTT
NA	TRBV6-6	NA	TRBJ2-7	CASSYSGNSYEQYF	TGTGCCAGCAGTTATTCGGGAAACTCCTACGAGCAGTACTTC
NA	TRBV27	NA	TRBJ1-6	CASSFSVGLSPLHF	TGTGCCAGCAGTTTCTCGGTTGGTCTCTCACCCCTCCACTTT
NA	TRBV12-5	NA	TRBJ1-2	CASGDLSVFGYTF	TGTGCTAGTGGAGACCTGTCGGTTTTCGGCTACACCTTC
NA	TRBV11-3	few	TRBJ2-2	CAGSAAGLTGELFF	TGTGCCGGGTCCGCCGCGGGGCTCACCGGGGAGCTGTTTTTT
NA	TRBV10-3	NA	TRBJ2-7	CAISEQTYEQYF	TGTGCCATCAGTGAGCAAACCTACGAGCAGTACTTC
NA	TRBV7-9	NA	TRBJ1-2	CASSLVIGVEGNYGYTF	TGTGCCAGCAGCTTAGTTATAGGGGTGGAAGGCAACTATGGCTACACCTTC
NA	TRBV19	NA	TRBJ1-6	CASSIQDRVFTLHF	TGTGCCAGTAGTATACAGGACAGAGTATTCACCCTCCACTTT
TRBD1	TRBV6-5	NA	TRBJ1-6	CASSLTGGRNSPLHF	TGTGCCAGCAGCCTCACAGGGGGCAGGAATTCACCCCTCCACTTT
NA	TRBV10-1	NA	TRBJ1-4	CASRRYQKLFF	TGCGCCAGCCGACGCTATCAAAAACTGTTTTTT
NA	TRBV27	NA	TRBJ1-2	CASSLSQGNGYTF	TGTGCCAGCAGTTTATCCCAGGGGAATGGCTACACCTTC
NA	TRBV7-2	once	TRBJ2-7	CASSLDGGASSYEQYF	TGTGCCAGCAGCTTAGACGGCGGGGCGAGCTCCTACGAGCAGTACTTC